The clone carrying this T cell receptor (beta chain) was detected ten times or more. 5'RACE generated cDNA with 10-nucleotide random UMIs. TCRdb recomputed calls from the 5' RACE reads with MiXCR, one row per CDR3 protein. The sample has tens of thousands of distinct CDR3 sequences; about 9.3% are singletons. Source material was 2 million unsorted PBMCs, stored at -80 °C in RNAlater. The data belong to a study of neurological immune-mediated disorders. CDR3 length: 12 amino acids. From germline, CDR1 is DFQATT and CDR2 SNEGSKA (reference sequence). Trimming pared 1 base from V and 5 bases from J, leaving 8 bases between.

The rearrangement uses TRBV20-1 and TRBJ1-2; D unclear. The receptor was derived from a woman aged 25 to 45 with HTLV-1-associated myelopathy (HAM/TSP). Sequenced sample: PBMCs. The CDR3 sequence is CSARGADYGYTF. For the CDR3, the DNA is TGCAGTGCTAGAGGGGCAGATTATGGCTACACCTTC.